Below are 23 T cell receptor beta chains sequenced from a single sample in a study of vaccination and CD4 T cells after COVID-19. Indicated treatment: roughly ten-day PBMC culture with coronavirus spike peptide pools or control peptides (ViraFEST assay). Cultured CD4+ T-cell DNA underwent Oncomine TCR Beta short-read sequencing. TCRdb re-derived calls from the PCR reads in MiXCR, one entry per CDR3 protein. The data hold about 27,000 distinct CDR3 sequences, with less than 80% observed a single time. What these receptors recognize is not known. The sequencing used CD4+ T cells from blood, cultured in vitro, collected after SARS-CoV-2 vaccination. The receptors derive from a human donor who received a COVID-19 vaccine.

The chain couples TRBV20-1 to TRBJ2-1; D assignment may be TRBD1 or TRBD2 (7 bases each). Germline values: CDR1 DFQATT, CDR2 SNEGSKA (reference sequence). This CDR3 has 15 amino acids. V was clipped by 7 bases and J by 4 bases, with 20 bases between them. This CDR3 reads CSVSPGGGRYNEQFF. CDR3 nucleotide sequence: TGCAGTGTTTCCCCAGGGGGGGGGCGGTACAATGAGCAGTTCTTC.

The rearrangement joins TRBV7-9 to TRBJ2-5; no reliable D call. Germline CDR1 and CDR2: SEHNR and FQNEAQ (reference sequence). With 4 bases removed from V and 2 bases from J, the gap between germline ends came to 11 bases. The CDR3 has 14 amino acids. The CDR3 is CASSSWTYQETQYF. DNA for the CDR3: TGTGCCAGCAGCTCTTGGACGTATCAAGAGACCCAGTACTTC.

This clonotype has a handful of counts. CDR3 region: CASRSRESSYNEQFF. CDR3 DNA: TGTGCCAGCAGATCACGAGAGAGCTCCTACAATGAGCAGTTCTTC. The chain combines TRBV6-1 with TRBJ2-1; D call uncertain. The CDR3 has 15 residues. Germline V gene sequence: CDR1 MNHNS, CDR2 SASEGT. V was cut by 6 bases and J by 0 bases, with 12 bases left in between.

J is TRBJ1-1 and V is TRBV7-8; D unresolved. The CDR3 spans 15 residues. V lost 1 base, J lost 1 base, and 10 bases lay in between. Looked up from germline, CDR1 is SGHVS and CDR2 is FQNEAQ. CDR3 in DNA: TGTGCCAGCAGCTTAGGCCGGGCACAGAACACTGAAGCTTTCTTT. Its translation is CASSLGRAQNTEAFF.

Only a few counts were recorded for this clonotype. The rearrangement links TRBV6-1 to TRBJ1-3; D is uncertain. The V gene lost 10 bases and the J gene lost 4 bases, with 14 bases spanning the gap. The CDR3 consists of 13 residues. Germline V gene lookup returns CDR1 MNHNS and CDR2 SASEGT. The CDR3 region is CATALTVGNTIYF. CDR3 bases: TGTGCCACCGCCCTTACCGTCGGAAACACCATATATTTT.

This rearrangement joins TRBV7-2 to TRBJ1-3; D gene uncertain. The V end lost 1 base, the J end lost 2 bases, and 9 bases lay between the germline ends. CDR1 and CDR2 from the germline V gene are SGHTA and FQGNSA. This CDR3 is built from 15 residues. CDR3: CASSLESRAGNTIYF. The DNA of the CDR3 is TGTGCCAGCAGCTTAGAGTCAAGGGCTGGAAACACCATATATTTT.

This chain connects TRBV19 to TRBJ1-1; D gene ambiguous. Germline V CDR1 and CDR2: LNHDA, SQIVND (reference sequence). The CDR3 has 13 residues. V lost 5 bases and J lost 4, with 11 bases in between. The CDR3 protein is CASSYGSGTEAFF. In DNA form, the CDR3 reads TGTGCCAGTAGTTACGGGAGTGGCACTGAAGCTTTCTTT.

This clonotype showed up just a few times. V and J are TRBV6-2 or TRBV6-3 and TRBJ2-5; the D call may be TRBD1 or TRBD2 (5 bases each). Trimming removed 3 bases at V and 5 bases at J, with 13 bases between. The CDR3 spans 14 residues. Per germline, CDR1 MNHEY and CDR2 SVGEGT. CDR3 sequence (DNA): TGTGCCAGCAGTTATTTGGGGGTCGAGGAGACCCAGTACTTC. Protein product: CASSYLGVEETQYF.

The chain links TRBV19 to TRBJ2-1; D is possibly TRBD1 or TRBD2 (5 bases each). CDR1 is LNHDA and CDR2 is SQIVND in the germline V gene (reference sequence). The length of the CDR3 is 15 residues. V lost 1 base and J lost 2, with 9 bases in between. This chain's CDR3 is CASSIAGTTYNEQFF. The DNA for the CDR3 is TGTGCCAGTAGTATAGCGGGGACCACCTACAATGAGCAGTTCTTC.

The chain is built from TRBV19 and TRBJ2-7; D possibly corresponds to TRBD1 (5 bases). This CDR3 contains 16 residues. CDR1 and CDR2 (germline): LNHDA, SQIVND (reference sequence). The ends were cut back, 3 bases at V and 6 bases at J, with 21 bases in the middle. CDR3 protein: CASSMKSGFQRSEQYF. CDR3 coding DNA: TGTGCCAGTAGTATGAAATCAGGGTTTCAGAGAAGCGAGCAGTACTTC.

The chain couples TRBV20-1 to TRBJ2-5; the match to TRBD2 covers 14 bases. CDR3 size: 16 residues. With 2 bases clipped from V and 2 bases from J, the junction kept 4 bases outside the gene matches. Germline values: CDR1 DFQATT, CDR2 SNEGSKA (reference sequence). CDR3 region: CSARRTSGGLQETQYF. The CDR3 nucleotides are TGCAGTGCTAGACGGACTAGCGGGGGGTTACAAGAGACCCAGTACTTC.

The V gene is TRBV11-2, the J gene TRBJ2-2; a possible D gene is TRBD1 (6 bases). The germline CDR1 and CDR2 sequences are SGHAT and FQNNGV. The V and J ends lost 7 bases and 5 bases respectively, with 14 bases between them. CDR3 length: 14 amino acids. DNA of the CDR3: TGTGCCAGCACCCCAGGCAGGGGTACCGGGGAGCTGTTTTTT. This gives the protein CASTPGRGTGELFF.

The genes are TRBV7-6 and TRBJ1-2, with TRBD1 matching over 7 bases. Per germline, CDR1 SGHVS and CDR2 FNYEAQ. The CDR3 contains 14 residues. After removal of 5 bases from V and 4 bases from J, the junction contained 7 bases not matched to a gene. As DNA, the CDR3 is TGTGCCAGCAGCCCTTCGGACAGGAGCTATGGCTACACCTTC. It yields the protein CASSPSDRSYGYTF.

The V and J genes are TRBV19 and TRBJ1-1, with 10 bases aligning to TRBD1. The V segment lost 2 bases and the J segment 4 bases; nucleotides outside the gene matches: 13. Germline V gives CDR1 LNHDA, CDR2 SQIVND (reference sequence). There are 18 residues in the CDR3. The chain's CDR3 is CASSISRVRGQGITEAFF. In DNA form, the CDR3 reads TGTGCCAGTAGTATAAGTCGGGTCAGGGGACAGGGGATCACTGAAGCTTTCTTT.

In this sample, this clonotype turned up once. CDR3 in amino acids: CATSRDRVSYEQYF. Written as DNA, the CDR3 is TGTGCCACCTCCCGGGACAGGGTATCCTACGAGCAGTACTTC. This chain links TRBV15 with TRBJ2-7, with 9 positions matching TRBD1. With 8 bases clipped from V and 1 base from J, the junction kept 6 bases outside the gene matches. The germline gives CDR1 LNHNV, CDR2 YYDKDF (reference sequence). The CDR3 totals 14 residues.

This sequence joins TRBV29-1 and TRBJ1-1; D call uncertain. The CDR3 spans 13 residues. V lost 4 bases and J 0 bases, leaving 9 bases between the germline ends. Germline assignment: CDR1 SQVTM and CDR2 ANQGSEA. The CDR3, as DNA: TGCAGCGTTGTTAAGACCATGAACACTGAAGCTTTCTTT. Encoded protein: CSVVKTMNTEAFF. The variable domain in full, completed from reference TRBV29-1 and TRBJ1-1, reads SAVISQKPSRDICQRGTSLTIQCQVDSQVTMMFWYRQQPGQSLTLIATANQGSEATYESGFVIDKFPISRPNLTFSTLTVSNMSPEDSSIYLCSVVKTMNTEAFFGQGTRLTVV.

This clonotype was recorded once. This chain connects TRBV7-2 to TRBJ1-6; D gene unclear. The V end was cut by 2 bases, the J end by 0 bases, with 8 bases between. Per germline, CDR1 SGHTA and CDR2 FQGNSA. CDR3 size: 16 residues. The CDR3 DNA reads TGTGCCAGCAGCTTATTTAAGGGCTCCTATAATTCACCCCTCCACTTT. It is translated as CASSLFKGSYNSPLHF.

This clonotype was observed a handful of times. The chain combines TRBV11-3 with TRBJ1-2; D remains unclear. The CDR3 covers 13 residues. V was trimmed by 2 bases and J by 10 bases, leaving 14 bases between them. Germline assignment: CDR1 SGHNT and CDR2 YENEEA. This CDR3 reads CASSLFLRNFYTF. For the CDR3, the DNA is TGTGCCAGCAGCTTATTCCTCCGTAATTTCTACACCTTC.

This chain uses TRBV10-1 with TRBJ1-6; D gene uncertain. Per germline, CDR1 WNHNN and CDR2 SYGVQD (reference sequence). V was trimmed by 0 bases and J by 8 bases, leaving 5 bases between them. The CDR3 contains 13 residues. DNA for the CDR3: TGCGCCAGCAGTGAGTCTTATGATTCACCCCTCCACTTT. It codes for CASSESYDSPLHF.

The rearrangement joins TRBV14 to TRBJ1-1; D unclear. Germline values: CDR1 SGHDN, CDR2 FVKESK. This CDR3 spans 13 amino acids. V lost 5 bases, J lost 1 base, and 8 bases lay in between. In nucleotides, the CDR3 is TGTGCCAGCAGCACAAAGAGGAACACTGAAGCTTTCTTT. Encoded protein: CASSTKRNTEAFF.

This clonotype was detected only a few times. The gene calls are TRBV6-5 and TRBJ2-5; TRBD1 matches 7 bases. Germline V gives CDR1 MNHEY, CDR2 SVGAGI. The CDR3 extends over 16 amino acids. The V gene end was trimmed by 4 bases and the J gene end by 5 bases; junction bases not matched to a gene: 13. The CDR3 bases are TGTGCCAGCAGTTCCTCCATTAGGGGGCGCGGGGAGACCCAGTACTTC. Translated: CASSSSIRGRGETQYF.

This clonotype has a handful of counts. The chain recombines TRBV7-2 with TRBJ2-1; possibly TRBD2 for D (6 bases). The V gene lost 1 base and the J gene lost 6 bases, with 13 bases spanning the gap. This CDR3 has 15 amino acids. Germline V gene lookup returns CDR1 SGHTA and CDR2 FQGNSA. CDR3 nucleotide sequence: TGTGCCAGCAGCTTAGGGGGGGTGACGGGCAATGAGCAGTTCTTC. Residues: CASSLGGVTGNEQFF.

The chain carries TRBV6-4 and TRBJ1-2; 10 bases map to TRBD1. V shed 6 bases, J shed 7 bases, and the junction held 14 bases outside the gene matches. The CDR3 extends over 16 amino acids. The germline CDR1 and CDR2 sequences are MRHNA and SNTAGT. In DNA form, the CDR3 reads TGTGCCAGCAGACGGACCGGGACAGGGGATGGCGGTGGCTACACCTTC. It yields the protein CASRRTGTGDGGGYTF.